The 25 T cell receptor beta chains below come from one sample, sequenced in a study of T cells in Graves' hyperthyroidism and ophthalmopathy (dated by TCRdb to about 2019). Libraries were prepared through multiplex PCR. TCRdb records Illumina HiSeq 2000 as the sequencer. The TCR beta CDR3 regions were amplified from RNA transcripts. The TCR CDR3 was subjected to a first round of RT-PCR using the HTBI primer set and the Qiagen OneStep RT-PCR kit. TCRdb passed the public sequencing reads through fastp at Q25 and MiXCR, retaining productive beta sequences. For every CDR3 protein sequence, its rows merge into one entry that carries the most common genes and DNA. Present in this sample are around 350,000 distinct CDR3 sequences, roughly 13% of which were seen just once. The top ten clones comprise over 8.5% of the sample. The sample consisted of blood. These receptors originate from a young woman with Graves' hyperthyroidism.

The table lists this clonotype with a few counts. The chain carries TRBV7-9 and TRBJ2-1; possible D gene TRBD2, 5 bases. Germline lookup yields CDR1 SEHNR and CDR2 FQNEAQ (reference sequence). V lost 5 bases and J 7 bases, leaving 24 bases between the germline ends. The CDR3 totals 17 residues. CDR3 in amino acids: CASSRSIPILGGNEQFF. As DNA, the CDR3 is TGTGCCAGCAGCCGCTCGATACCCATTCTGGGCGGGAATGAGCAGTTCTTC.

This clonotype was counted many times. The chain uses TRBV7-9 and TRBJ1-4; no reliable D call. CDR3 length: 15 amino acids. Germline V gives CDR1 SEHNR, CDR2 FQNEAQ (reference sequence). The germline V and J ends were trimmed by 5 bases and 8 bases, with 18 bases remaining between them. Here the CDR3 reads CASSQGVVSVEKLFF. In DNA, the CDR3 is TGTGCCAGCAGCCAAGGCGTCGTGTCAGTAGAAAAACTGTTTTTT.

This clonotype was picked up a small number of times. The chain has TRBV27 and TRBJ1-2, with TRBD1 as a possible D gene (6 bases). Germline V gives CDR1 MNHEY, CDR2 SMNVEV (reference sequence). V was trimmed by 8 bases and J by 5 bases, leaving 18 bases between them. CDR3 length equals 14 residues. The CDR3 region has the DNA TGTGCCAGCGCCTCGACAGGCACTAGTTATGGCTACACCTTC. Encoded protein: CASASTGTSYGYTF.

V and J are TRBV19 and TRBJ2-1; 7 bases agree with TRBD1. Trimming cost V 1 base and J 14 bases; bases outside gene matches: 11. CDR1 is LNHDA and CDR2 is SQIVND in the germline V gene (reference sequence). The length of the CDR3 is 14 residues. The chain's CDR3 is CASSIGLTGTEKFF. The CDR3 DNA reads TGTGCCAGTAGTATAGGTTTAACCGGGACAGAAAAGTTCTTC.

This clonotype has ten or more counts. The DNA of the CDR3 is TGTGCCAGCAGTGAAGGGATTATGAAGTACGAGCAGTACTTC. It encodes CASSEGIMKYEQYF. This chain uses TRBV6-1 with TRBJ2-7; D is unresolved. Germline V CDR1 and CDR2: MNHNS, SASEGT. V lost 1 base and J lost 4, with 11 bases in between. The CDR3 has 14 residues.

This clonotype was observed a handful of times. The chain joins TRBV7-3 to TRBJ2-5; 10 nucleotides match TRBD2. With 3 bases clipped from V and 5 bases from J, the junction kept 3 bases outside the gene matches. The CDR3 runs 14 residues. CDR1 is SGHTA and CDR2 is FQGTGA in the germline V gene. The CDR3 is CASSFSGGVETQYF. CDR3 in DNA: TGTGCCAGCAGCTTCAGCGGGGGGGTGGAGACCCAGTACTTC.

This chain joins TRBV14 and TRBJ1-2, with D perhaps TRBD1 (6 bases). The CDR3 sequence is 15 residues long. Looked up from germline, CDR1 is SGHDN and CDR2 is FVKESK. Trimming stripped 1 base from V and 6 bases from J, with 15 bases between. The CDR3 DNA reads TGTGCCAGCAGCCAAGTTTTTAACGGGGGCGATGGCTACACCTTC. This translates into CASSQVFNGGDGYTF.

This clonotype was seen repeatedly, ten times or more. The rearrangement links TRBV27 to TRBJ1-2; D is perhaps TRBD1 (5 bases). This CDR3 is built from 14 residues. The germline CDR1 and CDR2 sequences are MNHEY and SMNVEV (reference sequence). The germline V and J ends were trimmed by 6 bases and 4 bases, with 15 bases remaining between them. CDR3 residues: CASSPRGTTYGYTF. The CDR3 coding sequence is TGTGCCAGCAGCCCTCGGGGGACTACCTATGGCTACACCTTC.

This clonotype was detected ten times or more. The chain combines TRBV28 with TRBJ1-1; D is unresolved. Trimming removed 2 bases from V and 0 bases from J, with 13 bases in between. The germline V gene has CDR1 MDHEN and CDR2 SYDVKM. The CDR3 covers 16 residues. The chain's CDR3 is CASSLRRESLNTEAFF. CDR3 sequence (DNA): TGTGCCAGCAGTTTAAGGCGGGAGAGTTTGAACACTGAAGCTTTCTTT.

This clonotype was counted ten times or more. The rearrangement uses TRBV27 and TRBJ2-3, with TRBD2 identical over 14 bases. This CDR3 comprises 16 residues. The V segment lost 5 bases and the J segment 5 bases; nucleotides outside the gene matches: 6. The V gene's germline CDR1 is MNHEY and CDR2 SMNVEV (reference sequence). CDR3 amino acids: CASSARLAGGVDTQYF. In DNA form, the CDR3 reads TGTGCCAGCAGTGCCCGACTAGCGGGAGGGGTAGATACGCAGTATTTT.

This clonotype was detected a few times. The chain uses TRBV10-3 and TRBJ1-1, with D unclear. V lost 3 bases and J lost 6, with 8 bases in between. From germline, CDR1 is ENHRY and CDR2 SYGVKD. This CDR3 region has 12 residues. The CDR3 loop reads CAISDPGSEAFF. CDR3 bases: TGTGCCATCAGTGACCCGGGGTCTGAAGCTTTCTTT.

This clonotype was picked up many times. This sequence joins TRBV7-2 and TRBJ2-7, with D unresolved. V was shortened by 4 bases and J by 3 bases, with 7 bases between the two germline ends. CDR3 length: 12 residues. Per the germline V gene, CDR1 is SGHTA and CDR2 is FQGNSA. DNA for the CDR3: TGTGCCAGCAGCTCTATAAACTACGAGCAGTACTTC. This sequence encodes CASSSINYEQYF.

There are many counts of this clonotype. This chain uses TRBV7-3 with TRBJ2-3; TRBD2 matches at 8 bases. The CDR3 runs 15 residues. V trimming: 5 bases; J trimming: 2 bases; junction bases outside the gene matches: 6. The germline V gene encodes CDR1 SGHTA and CDR2 FQGTGA. CDR3 in DNA: TGTGCCAGCAGCCGTGGACTAGCTTTCACAGATACGCAGTATTTT. Its translation: CASSRGLAFTDTQYF. The variable domain in full, completed from reference TRBV7-3 and TRBJ2-3, reads GAGVSQTPSNKVTEKGKYVELRCDPISGHTALYWYRQSLGQGPEFLIYFQGTGAADDSGLPNDRFFAVRPEGSVSTLKIQRTERGDSAVYLCASSRGLAFTDTQYFGPGTRLTVL.

This clonotype was recorded many times. The CDR3 loop reads CSAPRGGGGWTEAFF. CDR3 DNA: TGCAGTGCTCCCCGGGGGGGGGGGGGTTGGACTGAAGCTTTCTTT. The rearrangement links TRBV20-1 to TRBJ1-1; D possibly corresponds to TRBD1 (5 bases). Germline V gene sequence: CDR1 DFQATT, CDR2 SNEGSKA (reference sequence). CDR3 length equals 15 residues. Between the trimmed V and J ends, which lost 5 bases and 5 bases, there was a span of 21 bases.

Only a few counts were recorded for this clonotype. The chain combines TRBV6-2 or TRBV6-3 with TRBJ2-7; D may be TRBD2 (6 bases). V lost 7 bases and J 6 bases, leaving 16 bases between the germline ends. The germline gives CDR1 MNHEY, CDR2 SVGEGT. The CDR3 contains 13 residues. The DNA of the CDR3 is TGTGCCAGCATAGGTCCGTCGGGGGTCGAGCAGTACTTC. Translated: CASIGPSGVEQYF.

This clonotype was detected only a few times. The chain links TRBV19 to TRBJ2-3; no reliable D call. The V end lost 6 bases, the J end lost 2 bases, and 12 bases lay between the germline ends. CDR1 is LNHDA and CDR2 is SQIVND in the germline V gene (reference sequence). There are 14 residues in the CDR3. The CDR3 DNA reads as TGTGCCAGTAGCCTTCCGGATAACACAGATACGCAGTATTTT. Protein: CASSLPDNTDTQYF.

This clonotype occurred a few times. V usage is TRBV12-3 or TRBV12-4 and J usage is TRBJ1-4, with D possibly matching TRBD1 (6 bases). The V end was cut by 8 bases, the J end by 10 bases, with 11 bases between. CDR3 size: 11 residues. The CDR3 here is CASQVRGKLFF. In nucleotides, the CDR3 is TGTGCCAGCCAAGTCAGGGGAAAACTGTTTTTT.

This clonotype was observed many times. The V gene is TRBV3-1, the J gene TRBJ2-5, with 14 nucleotides matching TRBD2. CDR1 is LGHDT and CDR2 is YNNKEL in the germline V gene (reference sequence). The CDR3 loop spans 16 amino acids. J lost 1 base, V lost 6 bases, and 4 bases had no gene match. For the CDR3, the DNA is TGTGCCAGCAGTCGGGGGACTAGCGGGGGCCAAGAGACCCAGTACTTC. Amino acid sequence: CASSRGTSGGQETQYF.

This clonotype was detected many times. V and J are TRBV5-1 and TRBJ2-7, with 9 bases lining up with TRBD1. The CDR3 is 12 residues long. V was pared by 4 bases and J by 7 bases, with 3 bases of the junction left unmatched. Germline V gene data show CDR1 as SGHRS and CDR2 as YFSETQ. As DNA, the CDR3 is TGCGCCAGCAGCAGGGACAGGGAGGAGCAGTACTTC. Protein: CASSRDREEQYF.

The rearrangement links TRBV5-8 to TRBJ2-3; 7 bases map to TRBD2. The V gene's germline CDR1 is SGHTS and CDR2 YDEGEE. The CDR3 loop spans 14 amino acids. V shed 4 bases, J shed 6 bases, and the junction held 8 bases outside the gene matches. The CDR3 bases are TGTGCCAGCAGCGACCCTTCGGGGGGTGATACGCAGTATTTT. It translates to CASSDPSGGDTQYF.

This clonotype came up many times. V and J are TRBV12-3 or TRBV12-4 and TRBJ2-7, with TRBD2 as a possible D gene (5 bases). CDR3 length: 13 residues. The V gene lost 4 bases and the J gene lost 4 bases, with 11 bases spanning the gap. As DNA, the CDR3 is TGTGCCAGCAGTTCTATTCGAGGGTACGAGCAGTACTTC. This codes for CASSSIRGYEQYF.

In its sample, this clonotype was seen many times. This rearrangement joins TRBV11-2 to TRBJ2-1; D perhaps matches TRBD1 (7 bases). The CDR3 has 16 amino acids. V gave up 5 bases and J gave up 7 bases, with 21 bases separating them. Germline values: CDR1 SGHAT, CDR2 FQNNGV. The CDR3 loop is CASSPLRGPRGNEQFF. CDR3 sequence (DNA): TGTGCCAGCAGCCCGTTAAGGGGGCCACGGGGGAATGAGCAGTTCTTC.

This clonotype showed up many times. V usage is TRBV6-1 and J usage is TRBJ2-7; tentatively, D is TRBD2 (5 bases). Germline assignment: CDR1 MNHNS and CDR2 SASEGT. Deletions cut 5 bases from V and 2 bases from J, with 13 bases between. The CDR3 runs to 14 residues. In nucleotides, the CDR3 is TGTGCCAGCAGTTCCTACCTCGGGGCCTACGAGCAGTACTTC. Translating it yields CASSSYLGAYEQYF.

V gene TRBV7-2 combines with J gene TRBJ2-7; 15 positions match TRBD2. Trimming removed 4 bases from V and 3 bases from J; junction bases left unmatched: 16. The CDR3 is made up of 20 amino acids. The germline V gene encodes CDR1 SGHTA and CDR2 FQGNSA. CDR3 amino acids: CASSYLGRTSGRGRGYEQYF. The CDR3 nucleotides are TGTGCCAGCAGCTATTTGGGCCGGACTAGCGGGAGGGGTAGGGGCTACGAGCAGTACTTC. Based on the CDR3 plus reference TRBV7-2 and TRBJ2-7, the full variable domain is GAGVSQSPSNKVTEKGKDVELRCDPISGHTALYWYRQSLGQGLEFLIYFQGNSAPDKSGLPSDRFSAERTGGSVSTLTIQRTQQEDSAVYLCASSYLGRTSGRGRGYEQYFGPGTRLTVT.

This clonotype was recorded a few times. This chain uses TRBV25-1 with TRBJ2-7; D may match TRBD1 or TRBD2 (5 bases each). The CDR3 has 15 residues. V was clipped by 9 bases and J by 2 bases, with 20 bases between them. Per germline, CDR1 MGHDK and CDR2 SYGVNS. The CDR3 sequence is CASSTSGTDTYEQYF. The CDR3 coding sequence is TGTGCCAGTTCTACATCCGGGACCGATACCTACGAGCAGTACTTC.